Described below is a single T cell receptor beta chain sequence and its context. What it binds is not known. The data were taken from a study of shared clonotypes between healthy human individuals. Study-level findings and limits: Naive subsets usually exceeded memory subsets in estimated richness.

The CDR3 contains 16 residues. CDR1 is LNHDA, CDR2 SQIVND, per germline (reference sequence). Trimming at V came to 5 bases and at J to 7 bases, leaving 11 bases not matched to a gene. It was at deep level that the assay was run. Here immunoSEQ multiplex PCR was the method, and the copy in TCRdb shows in-frame clones only, minus some. The table includes hundreds of thousands of clones, more than 70% detected once. The source is a young woman in good health. The chain couples TRBV19 to TRBJ2-1; 10 bases are a match to TRBD2. Specimen: memory CD4+ T cells sorted from blood. Subset defined: CD45RA-negative fraction. The CDR3 reads CASSSRTSGPTNEQFF. CDR3 nucleotides: TGTGCCAGTAGTTCCCGGACTAGCGGCCCGACAAATGAGCAGTTCTTC. The full variable domain, its missing parts supplied by reference TRBV19 and TRBJ2-1, is DGGITQSPKYLFRKEGQNVTLSCEQNLNHDAMYWYRQDPGQGLRLIYYSQIVNDFQKGDIAEGYSVSREKKESFPLTVTSAQKNPTAFYLCASSSRTSGPTNEQFFGPGTRLTVL.